In this sample, the clone carrying this T cell receptor beta chain turned up many times. Its antigen is currently unknown. This entry belongs to a study of T-cell memory formation after mild COVID-19. About the study: TCR clusters were largely donor specific.

TCRdb passed the 5' RACE reads through MiXCR, listing each CDR3 protein once. The sample has 350,000 to 500,000 distinct CDR3 sequences, about 20% seen once. Study-wide points: Clones shrinking from day 15 to 85 showed even CD4/CD8 mixes; later expanders tilted CD4+.

Unmatched junction bases numbered 2, after V lost 0 bases and J lost 3 bases. The CDR3 has 15 amino acids. Looked up from germline, CDR1 is LGHNA and CDR2 is YNFKEQ. The chain combines TRBV4-2 with TRBJ2-7; 10 bases agree with TRBD2. The sequencing input was PBMCs or a T cell subset sorted from them (not recorded which). This sequence was found in a man younger than 30 who had mild COVID-19 (a few samples of this study predate the infection). Cell type and time point are not known. CDR3 residues: CASSQDLAGGYEQYF. The CDR3 nucleotides read TGTGCCAGCAGCCAAGATTTAGCGGGGGGCTACGAGCAGTACTTC.